This T cell receptor beta chain came from a study of cytomegalovirus exposure and HLA in healthy donors. On this clone itself: Its antigen is still unknown.

Overall study findings and caveats: Earlier results showed most TCR beta V segments being productive about 90% or about 30% of the time.

V lost 6 bases and J lost 3, with 12 bases in between. CDR1 MNHEY and CDR2 SVGAGI come from the germline V gene. The length of the CDR3 is 13 residues. With 60 Vbeta and 13 Jbeta primers, the PCR was carried out. Assay: immunoSEQ multiplex PCR; the TCRdb copy retains only in-frame clones and omits some. Found here are fewer than 200,000 clones, about 88% of them singletons; the top ten hold around 0.25%. V gene TRBV6-5 combines with J gene TRBJ2-7; D not resolved. This sequence originates from a girl in the first two years of life in good health and CMV-seronegative. The source material was PBMCs. The CDR3 loop is CASSPSSSYEQYF. CDR3 DNA: TGTGCCAGCAGCCCGTCGTCCAGCTACGAGCAGTACTTC.